These 10 T cell receptor beta chains were all obtained from the same sample, sequenced in a study of T-cell reconstitution after alpha-beta-depleted transplantation in children (dated by TCRdb to 2016 to 2017). Library creation used PCR. TCRdb lists the instrument as Illumina HiSeq 2500. TCR libraries were prepared with molecular barcoding, using unique molecular identifiers to normalize TCRbeta repertoire quantification. The public sequencing data were trimmed at Q25 with fastp and processed into clonotypes with MiXCR by TCRdb, which kept only in-frame beta chains. Duplicate CDR3 protein sequences are folded into a single record with the most common DNA and genes. The sample records about 70,000 distinct CDR3 sequences, roughly 11% of which are singletons. Jointly, the top ten make up roughly an eighth of the sample. In the paper's terms, the treatment or condition label means: allogeneic hematopoietic cell transplantation with graft depleted of TCRalphabeta T cells and CD19 B cells.

The sample was PBMCs, taken before TCRalphabeta/CD19-depleted stem cell transplant. Every receptor here comes from a boy aged 5 to 17 with acute myeloid leukemia, due to receive a stem cell transplant.

Ten or more counts support this clonotype. The genes are TRBV4-1 and TRBJ2-1; D not certain. Germline assignment: CDR1 MGHRA and CDR2 YSYEKL. CDR3 length: 13 residues. V was cut by 4 bases and J by 0 bases, with 4 bases left in between. CDR3 protein: CASSLSSYNEQFF. Written as DNA, the CDR3 is TGCGCCAGCAGCCTCAGCTCCTACAATGAGCAGTTCTTC.

This clonotype was observed many times. The chain combines TRBV20-1 with TRBJ2-1; 11 nucleotides align to TRBD2. The CDR3 runs to 16 residues. CDR1 DFQATT and CDR2 SNEGSKA come from the germline V gene (reference sequence). The ends lost 4 bases at V and 2 bases at J; junction bases unmatched: 7. The CDR3 reads CSATDISGGAYNEQFF. The CDR3 DNA sequence: TGCAGTGCTACCGATATTAGCGGGGGGGCCTACAATGAGCAGTTCTTC.

This clonotype was recorded at least ten times. The rearrangement uses TRBV20-1 and TRBJ2-2; no clear D gene. CDR1 DFQATT and CDR2 SNEGSKA come from the germline V gene (reference sequence). This CDR3 is 16 amino acids long. V lost 6 bases and J 4 bases, leaving 21 bases between the germline ends. CDR3 loop: CSAAPYSPEGTGELFF. The CDR3 bases are TGCAGTGCCGCCCCCTACTCCCCTGAAGGCACCGGGGAGCTGTTTTTT.

This clonotype was picked up many times. This sequence joins TRBV20-1 and TRBJ2-2; possibly TRBD1 or TRBD2 for D (5 bases each). Looked up from germline, CDR1 is DFQATT and CDR2 is SNEGSKA (reference sequence). Between the trimmed V and J ends, which lost 3 bases and 2 bases, there was a span of 13 bases. The CDR3 runs 15 residues. The CDR3 DNA reads TGCAGTGCTAGGAAAGGGACGTCCAACACCGGGGAGCTGTTTTTT. This translates into CSARKGTSNTGELFF.

This clonotype came up many times. The V and J genes are TRBV29-1 and TRBJ1-1; D is perhaps TRBD1 (5 bases). This CDR3 has 13 residues. V lost 8 bases, J lost 0 bases, and 13 bases lay in between. Germline V gene data show CDR1 as SQVTM and CDR2 as ANQGSEA. CDR3 in amino acids: CSSGGVMNTEAFF. As DNA, the CDR3 is TGCAGCTCCGGGGGGGTCATGAACACTGAAGCTTTCTTT. Supplemented by reference TRBV29-1 and TRBJ1-1, the full variable domain reads SAVISQKPSRDICQRGTSLTIQCQVDSQVTMMFWYRQQPGQSLTLIATANQGSEATYESGFVIDKFPISRPNLTFSTLTVSNMSPEDSSIYLCSSGGVMNTEAFFGQGTRLTVV.

This clonotype came up many times. The CDR3 region has the DNA TGCAGTGCCACATGGGACTATGGCTACACCTTC. This codes for CSATWDYGYTF. The chain joins TRBV20-1 to TRBJ1-2; D remains unclear. The V gene lost 6 bases and the J gene lost 3 bases, with 8 bases spanning the gap. Germline V gene lookup returns CDR1 DFQATT and CDR2 SNEGSKA (reference sequence). This CDR3 has 11 residues.

This clonotype was counted many times. This chain uses TRBV7-9 with TRBJ1-1; 7 bases are a match to TRBD1. This CDR3 contains 16 residues. The trim removed 2 bases at V and 0 bases at J, leaving 6 bases unmatched. CDR1 and CDR2 (germline): SEHNR, FQNEAQ (reference sequence). The DNA of the CDR3 is TGTGCCAGCAGCTTATGGCGAGGGGGCTTGAACACTGAAGCTTTCTTT. Encoded protein: CASSLWRGGLNTEAFF.

Many counts were recorded for this clonotype. V gene TRBV29-1 combines with J gene TRBJ2-3, with a weak D call TRBD1 (8 bases). Germline CDR1 SQVTM, CDR2 ANQGSEA. V lost 6 bases, J lost 4 bases, and 17 bases lay in between. The CDR3 is made up of 14 amino acids. The CDR3 nucleotides read TGCAGCGTGAAACAGGGGGGGCTCTCAGATACGCAGTATTTT. This encodes CSVKQGGLSDTQYF.

This clonotype was recorded many times. This chain links TRBV24-1 with TRBJ2-1; 7 bases are a match to TRBD2. This CDR3 spans 16 amino acids. Looked up from germline, CDR1 is KGHDR and CDR2 is SFDVKD. The junction had 12 bases not matched to a gene; V was cut back by 4 bases and J by 7 bases. CDR3 protein: CATSDPRGEARNEQFF. The CDR3 bases are TGTGCCACCAGTGACCCACGGGGGGAAGCTAGGAATGAGCAGTTCTTC.

This clonotype was picked up many times. V gene TRBV9 combines with J gene TRBJ2-1; 10 bases align to TRBD2. V lost 8 bases, J lost 1 base, and 21 bases stayed unmatched. The germline V gene has CDR1 SGDLS and CDR2 YYNGEE. The CDR3 spans 20 residues. The CDR3 DNA reads TGTGCCAGTACCATTAGGCTAAGCGGGGGGGTACCTGGGTCCTACAATGAGCAGTTCTTC. Translating gives CASTIRLSGGVPGSYNEQFF.